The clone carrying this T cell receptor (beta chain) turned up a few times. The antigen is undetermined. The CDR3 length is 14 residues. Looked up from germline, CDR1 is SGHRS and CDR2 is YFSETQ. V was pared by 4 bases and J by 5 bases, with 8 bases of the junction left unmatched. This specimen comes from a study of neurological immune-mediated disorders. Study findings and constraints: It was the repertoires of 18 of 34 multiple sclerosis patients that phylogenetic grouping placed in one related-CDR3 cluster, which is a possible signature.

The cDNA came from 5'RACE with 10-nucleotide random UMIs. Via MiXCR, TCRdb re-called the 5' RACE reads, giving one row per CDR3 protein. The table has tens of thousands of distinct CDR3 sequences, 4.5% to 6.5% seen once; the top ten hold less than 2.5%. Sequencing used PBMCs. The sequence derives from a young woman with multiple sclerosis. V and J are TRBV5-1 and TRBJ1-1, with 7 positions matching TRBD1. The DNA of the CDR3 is TGCGCCAGCAGCCTCCGACAGGGTGAGACTGAAGCTTTCTTT. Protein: CASSLRQGETEAFF.